This TCR beta chain originates from a study of blood T cell repertoires in COVID-19. Study details: Material from acute and convalescent COVID-19 was sourced from the United States, Italy and Spain. Sample material is recorded as cDNA or gDNA derived from T cells, B-cell-depleted T cells, or PBMCs.

V lost 6 bases, J lost 2 bases, and 17 bases lay in between. CDR1 MDHEN and CDR2 SYDVKM come from the germline V gene. CDR3 length equals 16 residues. Using immunoSEQ multiplex PCR, the repertoire was profiled, and TCRdb retains in-frame clones only, with some absent. Of 250,000 to 300,000 clones listed, approximately 87% are singletons. The sequenced material came from peripheral blood. The chain is built from TRBV28 and TRBJ1-5, with a possible D match to TRBD1 (6 bases). The origin of this receptor is a man in his sixties who had recovered from COVID-19. DNA of the CDR3: TGTGCCAGCAGCACTACAGGGCCAAGAGGCAATCAGCCCCAGCATTTT. Protein: CASSTTGPRGNQPQHF.